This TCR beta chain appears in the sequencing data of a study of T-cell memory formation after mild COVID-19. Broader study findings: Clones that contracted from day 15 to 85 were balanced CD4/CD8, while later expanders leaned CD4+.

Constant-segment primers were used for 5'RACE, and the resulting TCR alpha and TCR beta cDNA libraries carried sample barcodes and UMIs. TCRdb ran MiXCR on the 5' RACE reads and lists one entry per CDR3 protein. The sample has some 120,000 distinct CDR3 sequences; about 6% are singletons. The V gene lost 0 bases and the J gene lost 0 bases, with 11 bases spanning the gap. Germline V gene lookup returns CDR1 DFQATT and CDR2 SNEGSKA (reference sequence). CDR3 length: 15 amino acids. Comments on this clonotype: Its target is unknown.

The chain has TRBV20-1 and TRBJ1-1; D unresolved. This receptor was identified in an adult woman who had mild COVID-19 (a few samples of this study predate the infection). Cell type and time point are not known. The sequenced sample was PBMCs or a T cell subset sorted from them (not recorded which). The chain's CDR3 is CSARDARRLNTEAFF. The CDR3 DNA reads TGCAGTGCTAGAGATGCCAGGCGTCTGAACACTGAAGCTTTCTTT.